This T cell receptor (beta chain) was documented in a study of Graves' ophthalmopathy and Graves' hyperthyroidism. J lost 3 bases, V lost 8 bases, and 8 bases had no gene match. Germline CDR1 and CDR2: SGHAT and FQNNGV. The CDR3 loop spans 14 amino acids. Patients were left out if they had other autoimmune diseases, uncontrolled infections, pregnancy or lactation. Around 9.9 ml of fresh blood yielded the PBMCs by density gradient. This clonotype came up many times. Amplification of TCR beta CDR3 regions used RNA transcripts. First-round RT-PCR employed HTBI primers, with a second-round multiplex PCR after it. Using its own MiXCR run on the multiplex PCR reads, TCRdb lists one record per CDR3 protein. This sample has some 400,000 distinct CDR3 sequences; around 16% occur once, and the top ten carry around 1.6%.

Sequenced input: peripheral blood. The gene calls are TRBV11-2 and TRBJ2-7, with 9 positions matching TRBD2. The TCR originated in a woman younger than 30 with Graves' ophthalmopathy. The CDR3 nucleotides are TGTGCCAGCGGAATAGCGGGGGCGCGCTACGAGCAGTACTTC. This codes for CASGIAGARYEQYF.